Given below is one T cell receptor beta chain in context. Its specificity is not known. These data belong to a study of blood T cells in healthy people across ages. Study-wide findings and caveats: Donor CMV status, an unknown factor, possibly confounded changes in expanded clonotypes. What prevented conclusive comparison of naive and antigen-experienced cells was that PBMCs were unsorted.

V shed 1 base and J shed 4 bases, with 13 bases lying between them. CDR3 length: 15 amino acids. Per the germline V gene, CDR1 is MGHRA and CDR2 is YSYEKL. The second PCR ran about 6 to 11 cycles with a sample-barcoded 5' primer and J-beta primers. Each of the cDNA molecules was tagged by a template-switch adaptor with 12 random nucleotides. TCRdb re-called the 5' RACE reads through MiXCR, storing one row per CDR3 protein. The sample has over 1,500,000 distinct CDR3 sequences; about 50% are singletons. Sequencing was done on a sample of blood. V is TRBV4-1 and J is TRBJ1-2, with D unresolved. The receptor was derived from a woman in her thirties or forties in good health. The CDR3 sequence: CASSQVGRGAYGYTF. CDR3 sequence (DNA): TGCGCCAGCAGCCAAGTTGGGCGGGGAGCCTATGGCTACACCTTC.